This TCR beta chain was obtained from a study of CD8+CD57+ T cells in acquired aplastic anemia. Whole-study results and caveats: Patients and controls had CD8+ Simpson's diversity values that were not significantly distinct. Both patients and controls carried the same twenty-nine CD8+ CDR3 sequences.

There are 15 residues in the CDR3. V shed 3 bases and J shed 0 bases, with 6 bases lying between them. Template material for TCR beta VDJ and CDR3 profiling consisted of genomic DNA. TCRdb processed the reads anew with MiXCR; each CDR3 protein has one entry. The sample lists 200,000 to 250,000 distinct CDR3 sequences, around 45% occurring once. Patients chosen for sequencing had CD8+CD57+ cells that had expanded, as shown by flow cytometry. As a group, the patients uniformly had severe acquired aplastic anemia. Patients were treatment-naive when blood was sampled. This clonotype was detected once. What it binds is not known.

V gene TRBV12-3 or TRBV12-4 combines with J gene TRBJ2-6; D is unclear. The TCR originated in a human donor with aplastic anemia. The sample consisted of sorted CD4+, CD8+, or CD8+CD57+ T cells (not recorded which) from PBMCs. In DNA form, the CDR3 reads TGTGCCAGCAGTTTGTCAGTCTCTGGGGCCAACGTCCTGACTTTC. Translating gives CASSLSVSGANVLTF.